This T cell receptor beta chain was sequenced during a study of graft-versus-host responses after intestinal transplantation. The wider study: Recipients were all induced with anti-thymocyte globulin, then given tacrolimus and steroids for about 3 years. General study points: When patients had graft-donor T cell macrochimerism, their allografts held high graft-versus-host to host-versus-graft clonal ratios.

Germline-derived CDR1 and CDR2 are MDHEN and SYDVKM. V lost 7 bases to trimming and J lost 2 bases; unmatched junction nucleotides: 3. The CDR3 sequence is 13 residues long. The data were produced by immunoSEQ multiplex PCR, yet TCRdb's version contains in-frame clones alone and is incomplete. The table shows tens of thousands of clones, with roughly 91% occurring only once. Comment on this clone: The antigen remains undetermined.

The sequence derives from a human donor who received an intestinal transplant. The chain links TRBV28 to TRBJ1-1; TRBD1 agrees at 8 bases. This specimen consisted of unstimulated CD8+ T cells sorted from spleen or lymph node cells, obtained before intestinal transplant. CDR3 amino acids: CASTGQANTEAFF. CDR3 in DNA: TGTGCCAGCACGGGACAGGCTAACACTGAAGCTTTCTTT.